Each of the 11 T cell receptor beta chains below was sequenced from the same sample in a study of OX40 agonist ivuxolimab in advanced cancers. Method: immunoSEQ multiplex PCR; TCRdb's copy keeps in-frame clones and lacks some. The sample holds approximately 26,000 clones, about 90% seen once. Specimen: CD4+ or CD8+ T cells sorted from blood, collected in a trial of the OX40 agonist ivuxolimab. The receptors come from an adult with an advanced solid tumor such as melanoma, head and neck, liver or kidney cancer.

This clone was recorded a few times. The chain uses TRBV29-1 and TRBJ2-7; 10 nucleotides agree with TRBD2. This CDR3 contains 14 residues. The germline V gene encodes CDR1 SQVTM and CDR2 ANQGSEA. After removal of 5 bases from V and 2 bases from J, the junction contained 6 bases not matched to a gene. The CDR3 loop reads CSVRGTSATYEQYF. CDR3 DNA: TGCAGCGTTAGGGGGACTAGCGCGACCTACGAGCAGTACTTC.

The chain carries TRBV10-3 and TRBJ2-7, with D hard to call. This CDR3 region has 15 residues. In germline, CDR1 is ENHRY, CDR2 SYGVKD. Trimming stripped 0 bases from V and 3 bases from J, with 12 bases between. CDR3 loop: CAISESTDGRYEQYF. For the CDR3, the DNA is TGTGCCATCAGTGAGTCGACGGACGGGCGCTACGAGCAGTACTTC.

This clone was seen only a few times. This rearrangement joins TRBV6-6 to TRBJ2-1; 8 bases fit TRBD1. After removal of 0 bases from V and 13 bases from J, the junction contained 11 bases not matched to a gene. CDR1 and CDR2 (germline): MNHNY, SVGAGI (reference sequence). The CDR3 spans 15 residues. In DNA form, the CDR3 reads TGTGCCAGCAGTTACTCGATTATTTCGGGACAGGTCCAGTTCTTC. As protein: CASSYSIISGQVQFF.

The chain combines TRBV6-4 with TRBJ2-7; the D is unclear. The CDR3 is made up of 15 amino acids. Germline V CDR1 and CDR2: MRHNA, SNTAGT. Trimming shortened V by 6 bases and J by 2 bases, and 17 bases separated the two germline ends. The CDR3 region has the DNA TGTGCCAGCAGCCCCACTCTAGAATTCCCCTACGAGCAGTACTTC. The encoded protein is CASSPTLEFPYEQYF.

The rearrangement joins TRBV6-5 to TRBJ2-3; D tentatively fits TRBD1 or TRBD2 (5 bases each). Trimming removed 0 bases from V and 4 bases from J, with 5 bases in between. Germline V lookup: CDR1 MNHEY, CDR2 SVGAGI. The length of the CDR3 is 13 residues. CDR3 DNA sequence: TGTGCCAGCAGTTACTCGGGGGCAGATACGCAGTATTTT. Translated: CASSYSGADTQYF.

The rearrangement uses TRBV5-6 and TRBJ2-2, with D unresolved. CDR1 SGHDT and CDR2 YYEEEE come from the germline V gene. There are 14 residues in the CDR3. The germline V and J ends were trimmed by 2 bases and 1 base, with 6 bases remaining between them. The CDR3 loop reads CASSFTVNTGELFF. Here the CDR3 DNA reads TGTGCCAGCAGCTTCACGGTGAACACCGGGGAGCTGTTTTTT.

CDR3 DNA sequence: TGTGCCAGCAGCCCCAACGCACGTACGCAGTATTTT. Amino acids: CASSPNARTQYF. This chain connects TRBV7-8 to TRBJ2-3, with D unresolved. The germline V gene encodes CDR1 SGHVS and CDR2 FQNEAQ. V lost 5 bases, J lost 8 bases, and 11 bases lay in between. This CDR3 has 12 residues.

The chain employs TRBV19 and TRBJ2-4, with D perhaps matching TRBD1 (5 bases). V lost 8 bases to trimming and J lost 9 bases, with 11 bases between them. Germline loops: CDR1 LNHDA, CDR2 SQIVND (reference sequence). The CDR3 length is 11 residues. The CDR3 protein is CASSQGAIQYF. For the CDR3, the DNA is TGTGCCAGTTCCCAGGGTGCCATTCAGTACTTC.

This clone was detected only once. This rearrangement joins TRBV11-2 to TRBJ2-7; D is tentatively TRBD1 or TRBD2 (5 bases each). V dropped 5 bases and J dropped 3 bases, with 8 bases sitting between them. Germline V lookup: CDR1 SGHAT, CDR2 FQNNGV. CDR3 size: 12 residues. As DNA, the CDR3 is TGTGCCAGCAGCCTGGGGGTCTACGAGCAGTACTTC. Translating it yields CASSLGVYEQYF. The variable domain in full, completed from reference TRBV11-2 and TRBJ2-7, reads EAGVAQSPRYKIIEKRQSVAFWCNPISGHATLYWYQQILGQGPKLLIQFQNNGVVDDSQLPKDRFSAERLKGVDSTLKIQPAKLEDSAVYLCASSLGVYEQYFGPGTRLTVT.

V is TRBV7-9 and J is TRBJ1-4, with 8 bases fitting TRBD1. Germline V gene sequence: CDR1 SEHNR, CDR2 FQNEAQ (reference sequence). This CDR3 has 14 residues. Trimming at V came to 5 bases and at J to 8 bases, leaving 7 bases not matched to a gene. The CDR3 coding sequence is TGTGCCAGCAGCCACGACAGGGGTCCAGAAAAACTGTTTTTT. It yields the protein CASSHDRGPEKLFF.

The rearrangement links TRBV6-5 to TRBJ1-2; a possible D gene is TRBD1 (6 bases). Germline lookup yields CDR1 MNHEY and CDR2 SVGAGI. Trimming stripped 5 bases from V and 8 bases from J, with 18 bases between. The CDR3 consists of 14 residues. This CDR3 reads CASSRQGGSGGYTF. The CDR3 coding sequence is TGTGCCAGCAGTCGCCAAGGGGGGAGTGGAGGCTACACCTTC.